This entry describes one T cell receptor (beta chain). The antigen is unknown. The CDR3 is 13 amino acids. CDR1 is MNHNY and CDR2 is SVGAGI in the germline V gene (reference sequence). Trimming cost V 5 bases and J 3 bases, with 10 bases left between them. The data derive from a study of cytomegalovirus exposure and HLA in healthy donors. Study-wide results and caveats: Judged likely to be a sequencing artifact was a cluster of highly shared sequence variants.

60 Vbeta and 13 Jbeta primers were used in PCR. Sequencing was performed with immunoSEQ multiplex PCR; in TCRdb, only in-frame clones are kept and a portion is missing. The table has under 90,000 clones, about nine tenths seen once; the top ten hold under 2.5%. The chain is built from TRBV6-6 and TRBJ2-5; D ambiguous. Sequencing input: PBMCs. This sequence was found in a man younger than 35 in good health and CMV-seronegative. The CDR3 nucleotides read TGTGCCAGCAGTCTCGACACCAAAGAGACCCAGTACTTC. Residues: CASSLDTKETQYF.